A single TCR beta chain is shown here with its context. This sample is part of a study of blood T cell repertoires in COVID-19. Study details: COVID-19 samples, acute and convalescent, were from the United States, Italy and Spain.

V trimming: 6 bases; J trimming: 2 bases; junction bases outside the gene matches: 19. The CDR3 totals 18 residues. CDR1 SQVTM and CDR2 ANQGSEA come from the germline V gene. Assay used: immunoSEQ multiplex PCR; TCRdb lists only in-frame clones, some missing. Of 200,000 or so clones detected, about 84% appear once; the ten largest clones hold about 7%. The chain is built from TRBV29-1 and TRBJ2-5, with TRBD1 matching over 9 bases. The receptor's source is a woman between 40 and 55 years old with acute COVID-19. Material for sequencing was PBMCs or T cells enriched from blood (not recorded which). The CDR3 here is CSVETLGVDRGPQETQYF. CDR3 coding DNA: TGCAGCGTCGAAACTCTGGGGGTGGACAGGGGCCCTCAAGAGACCCAGTACTTC.